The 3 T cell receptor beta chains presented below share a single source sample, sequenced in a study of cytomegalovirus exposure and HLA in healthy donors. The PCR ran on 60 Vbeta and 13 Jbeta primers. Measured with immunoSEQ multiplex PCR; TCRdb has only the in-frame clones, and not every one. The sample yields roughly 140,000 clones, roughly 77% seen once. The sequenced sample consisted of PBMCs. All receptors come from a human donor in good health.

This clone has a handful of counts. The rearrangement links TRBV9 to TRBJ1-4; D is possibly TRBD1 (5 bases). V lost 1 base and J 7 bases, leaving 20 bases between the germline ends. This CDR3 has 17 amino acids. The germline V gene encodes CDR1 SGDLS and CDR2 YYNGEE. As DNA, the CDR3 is TGTGCCAGCAGCGTATTAGGAGGGGTAGTAGTGGGTGAAAAACTGTTTTTT. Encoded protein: CASSVLGGVVVGEKLFF.

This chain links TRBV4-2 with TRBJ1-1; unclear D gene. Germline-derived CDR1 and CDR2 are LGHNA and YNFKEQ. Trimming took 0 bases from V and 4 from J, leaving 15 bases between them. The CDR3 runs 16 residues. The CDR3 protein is CASSQDPARVGTEAFF. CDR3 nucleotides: TGTGCCAGCAGCCAAGACCCCGCTCGGGTCGGCACTGAAGCTTTCTTT.

The CDR3 DNA reads as TGTGCCAGTAGTGGTCGTATGTGGGACAGCAACTATGGCTACACCTTC. Encoded protein: CASSGRMWDSNYGYTF. This chain connects TRBV19 to TRBJ1-2, with 7 bases fitting TRBD1. J gave up 2 bases and V 5 bases, and 11 bases lay outside the gene matches. CDR1 is LNHDA, CDR2 SQIVND, per germline (reference sequence). The CDR3 totals 16 residues.